This T cell receptor beta chain was captured by sequencing in a study of T-cell reconstitution after alpha-beta-depleted transplantation in children. It was with unique molecular identifiers that the TCRbeta library was prepared. Each CDR3 protein gets one entry after TCRdb re-called the PCR reads with MiXCR. The table shows hundreds of thousands of distinct CDR3 sequences, with 13% occurring only once. This clonotype was seen only a few times. The antigen remains undetermined. Whole-study findings and limits: Roughly two months post-transplant, alpha-beta T cells reportedly originated from several hundred graft clones that had expanded. Day-60 TCRbeta diversity that was high in some patients was derived from surviving recipient T cells and thymic progenitors. From newly produced T cells came most of the T-cell counts and diversity one year after transplant.

In germline, CDR1 is MDHEN, CDR2 SYDVKM. The CDR3 spans 14 residues. Trimming left V 6 bases short and J 1 base short, with 13 bases between. The chain uses TRBV28 and TRBJ2-7, with a possible D match to TRBD2 (5 bases). This specimen was PBMCs, mostly from graft donor cells, taken 360 days after TCRalphabeta/CD19-depleted stem cell transplant. The sequence was collected from a male patient aged 5 to 17 who had a stem cell transplant for acute myeloid leukemia, so the T cells may come from the graft donor. CDR3 protein: CASSPERRSYEQYF. CDR3 DNA: TGTGCCAGCAGCCCTGAGCGGAGGTCCTACGAGCAGTACTTC.